The 8 T cell receptor beta chains below were found in one sample sequenced in a study of CD8+ T cells in alopecia areata. Reverse transcribed after extraction, RNA yielded cDNA as the sequencing template. Measured with immunoSEQ multiplex PCR; TCRdb has only the in-frame clones, and not every one. The sample is made up of 290,000 or so clones, none counted only once. Cell sorting was performed on pooled cutaneous lymph node cells with CD4, CD8alpha, NKG2D, NKG2ACE and other markers. Material for sequencing was CD4+ T cells sorted from a lymph node. These receptors all stem from a C3H/HeJ mouse with alopecia areata. Strain MHC haplotype: H2-k.

This clone has more than one count but fewer than ten. Gene and germline names: mouse. Sequencing ends 4 residues short of the CDR3 end; the germline J gene provides the rest. This same CDR3 is encoded by further DNA sequences in the sample. The V gene is TRBV13-2, the J gene TRBJ2-2, with TRBD2 identical over 10 bases. V dropped 0 bases and J dropped 3; count of bases not matched to a gene: 2. The length of the CDR3 is 16 residues. Germline V gene data show CDR1 as NNHNN and CDR2 as SYGAGS (reference sequence). CDR3 bases read: TGTGCCAGCGGTGATGCAGGGACTGGGGACACCGGG. Amino acids: CASGDAGTGDTG. The whole CDR3 sequence reads CASGDAGTGDTGQLYF.

Comments on this clone: Germline and genes here are mouse. The read ends 4 residues early relative to the CDR3; the germline J gene fills the gap. Other nucleotide sequences from this sample produce the same CDR3. The rearrangement uses TRBV13-3 and TRBJ2-7; tentatively, D is TRBD1 (7 bases). V gave up 0 bases and J gave up 0 bases, with 10 bases separating them. Germline V gene lookup returns CDR1 NNHDY and CDR2 SYVADS. The CDR3 is made up of 15 amino acids. CDR3 region: CASSDAGGSSYEQYF. Incomplete CDR3 DNA: TGTGCCAGCAGTGATGCAGGGGGGAGCTCCTAT.

Comments on this clone: Gene names are the mouse ones. The CDR3 end is not reached by the read, which stops 4 residues before it; the germline J gene fills it in. The same CDR3 arises from other DNA sequences in this sample as well. V is TRBV31 and J is TRBJ2-5; the match to TRBD1 covers 7 bases. Germline CDR1 GKSSPN, CDR2 SITVG. The CDR3 spans 13 residues. V lost 0 bases, J lost 3 bases, and 0 bases stayed unmatched. The sequenced CDR3 bases are TGTGCCTGGAGTCTACAGGGGCAAGAC. As protein: CAWSLQGQD. The whole CDR3 protein reads CAWSLQGQDTQYF.

The sample holds a few counts of this clone. Gene names follow the mouse nomenclature. The CDR3 goes on 4 residues after the read ends, and that part is filled in from the germline J gene. Other DNA sequences from this sample encode an identical CDR3 as well. The gene calls are TRBV31 and TRBJ2-1; 11 nucleotides line up with TRBD2. Germline CDR1 GKSSPN, CDR2 SITVG. The CDR3 sequence is 15 residues long. V shed 3 bases and J 3 bases; nucleotides not matched to a gene: 4. The CDR3 sequence is CAWSLGLGGYAEQFF. CDR3 bases read: TGTGCCTGGAGCCTAGGACTGGGGGGCTATGCT.

This clone was observed a handful of times. Gene and germline names: mouse. The sample carries other DNA sequences with the same CDR3. CDR3: CASSQDSLYAEQFF. The CDR3 DNA, read in part, is TGTGCCAGCAGCCAGGACAGCCTCTATGCT. V gene TRBV5 combines with J gene TRBJ2-1; D may be TRBD1 (6 bases). The sequenced fragment ends 4 residues before the CDR3 boundary, so the rest is inferred from the germline J gene. CDR1 and CDR2 (germline): LGHNA, YNLKQL (reference sequence). The CDR3 length is 14 residues. V lost 3 bases to trimming and J lost 3 bases, with 9 bases between them.

On this clone: Gene names denote mouse genes. The missing CDR3 end, 4 residues past where the read stops, is filled in from the germline J gene. The chain couples TRBV1 to TRBJ1-1; 12 positions agree with TRBD1. The CDR3 totals 16 residues. J gave up 0 bases and V 6 bases, and 5 bases lay outside the gene matches. Germline values: CDR1 NSQYPW, CDR2 LRSPGD (reference sequence). This CDR3 is CTCRRGQGAANTEVFF. CDR3 bases read: TGCACCTGCAGGCGGGGACAGGGGGCTGCAAACACA.

This clone was counted only a few times. Genes here carry mouse names. The read terminates 4 residues ahead of where the CDR3 ends, so the germline J gene completes it. Other DNA sequences in this sample translate to the same CDR3. The chain has TRBV17 and TRBJ1-1; D is perhaps TRBD1 (5 bases). The CDR3 is 12 residues long. Germline V lookup: CDR1 MNHDT, CDR2 YYDKIL. The covered CDR3 bases are TGTGCTAGCAGTAGGACTGGGGGA. Its translation is CASSRTGG. The whole CDR3 reads CASSRTGGEVFF.

Details on this clone: All gene names here are mouse names. With the read ending 4 residues before the CDR3 end, the germline J gene is used to fill in that end. The chain uses TRBV13-1 and TRBJ2-3; D is perhaps TRBD1 (5 bases). Germline CDR1 is NSHNY and CDR2 is SYGAGN. There are 14 residues in the CDR3. V lost 7 bases and J 0 bases, leaving 12 bases between the germline ends. The DNA read from the CDR3 is TGTGCCAGCCAAGGGGTACAAAGTGCAGAA. It is translated as CASQGVQSAE. The complete CDR3 protein is CASQGVQSAETLYF.